This is a list of T cell receptor beta chains from one sample in a study of beta chain features in type 1 diabetes. Method: immunoSEQ multiplex PCR; TCRdb's copy keeps in-frame clones and lacks some. The table shows about 340,000 clones, with around 7.6% occurring only once. The specimen was central memory CD4+ T cells from blood. These receptors were taken from a woman younger than 35 in good health. CDR3s include the opening cysteine and the closing phenylalanine or tryptophan. A D gene is named only where the DNA matches it firmly. Expanded clones are given a class, and other clones once, few, many or no size at all.

len | j_gene | abundance | d_gene | v_gene | CDR3nt | CDR3aa
11 | TRBJ2-3 | . | . | TRBV2 | TGTGCCAGCGGGTACACAGATACGCAGTATTTT | CASGYTDTQYF
14 | TRBJ1-5 | few | . | TRBV4-2 | TGTGCCAGCAGCGACCCGGGCTCCAATCAGCCCCAGCATTTT | CASSDPGSNQPQHF
17 | TRBJ2-1 | . | TRBD2 | TRBV5-1 | TGCGCCAGCAGCTTCAGACTAGCGGGAGGGTCCTACAATGAGCAGTTCTTC | CASSFRLAGGSYNEQFF
16 | TRBJ1-5 | many | . | TRBV23-1 | TGCGCCAGCAGTCAAAAGCTACAGGGAAGGCGTCAGCCCCAGCATTTT | CASSQKLQGRRQPQHF
14 | TRBJ1-1 | few | . | TRBV7-9 | TGTGCCAGCACCACTGATAAGATCTCAAAAGGGGCTTTCTTT | CASTTDKISKGAFF
15 | TRBJ2-3 | few | . | TRBV7-9 | TGTGCCAGCAGCCGCCCTGGGGGACTCACAGATACGCAGTATTTT | CASSRPGGLTDTQYF
14 | TRBJ2-1 | few | . | TRBV19 | TGTGCCAGTAGTATGTCCGACTCCTACAATGAGCAGTTCTTC | CASSMSDSYNEQFF
16 | TRBJ1-1 | few | TRBD1 | TRBV6-5 | TGTGCCAGCAGTTACTCGATTGGTACAGGGGCGACTGAAGCTTTCTTT | CASSYSIGTGATEAFF
13 | TRBJ2-1 | . | . | TRBV7-9 | TGTGCCAGCAGCCGCGAGGGACGGACTAAGCAGTTCTTC | CASSREGRTKQFF
11 | TRBJ2-3 | few | . | TRBV10-3 | TGTGCCATCACAGACGGTTATACGCAGTATTTT | CAITDGYTQYF
13 | TRBJ1-1 | . | . | TRBV14 | TGTGCCAGCAGCCTAAGTCTCAACACTGAAGCTTTCTTT | CASSLSLNTEAFF
15 | TRBJ2-3 | many | TRBD1 | TRBV6-6 | TGTGCCAGCAGTTATGGACAGGGTGGCACAGATACGCAGTATTTT | CASSYGQGGTDTQYF
14 | TRBJ2-7 | . | . | TRBV4-2 | TGTGCCAGCAGCCAAGTCCCCACTAGCTACGAGCAGTACTTC | CASSQVPTSYEQYF
15 | TRBJ1-2 | . | TRBD1 | TRBV29-1 | TGCAGCGTGAGACTGGGACAGGGGGCGTCCTATGGCTACACCTTC | CSVRLGQGASYGYTF
12 | TRBJ2-7 | few | TRBD1 | TRBV27 | TGTGCCAGCAGTGACAGGGGGCGAACCACTTACTTC | CASSDRGRTTYF
14 | TRBJ2-1 | once | . | TRBV27 | TGTGCCAGCAGTTTAGTACGGGATTACAATGAGCAGTTCTTC | CASSLVRDYNEQFF
11 | TRBJ2-5 | many | . | TRBV7-9 | TGTGCCAGCAGCCTCAACGGACCGTGGTACTTC | CASSLNGPWYF